This TCR beta chain was retrieved from a study of identifying expanded T cells in peripheral blood. The data were produced by immunoSEQ multiplex PCR, yet TCRdb's version contains in-frame clones alone and is incomplete. This sample has some 75,000 clones, with 85% to 90% found just once. V shed 1 base and J shed 10 bases, with 20 bases lying between them. Per germline, CDR1 LGHNA and CDR2 YSLEER. The CDR3 is 16 amino acids. The sequence was collected from a person between 18 and 69 years old in good health. The chain combines TRBV4-3 with TRBJ2-1; perhaps TRBD2 as D (6 bases). The sequenced sample was blood. The CDR3 region is CASSQAEGTGGREQFF. The CDR3 nucleotides read TGCGCCAGCAGCCAAGCTGAGGGGACTGGTGGGAGAGAGCAGTTCTTC.